The 8 T cell receptor beta chains below all came from one sample that was sequenced in a study of naive and memory T cell subsets. An oligonucleotide containing a UMI was ligated to the 3' end of TCR cDNA. Amplification of ligated cDNA took four PCR rounds with SP2 and nested alpha and beta constant primers. TCRdb reprocessed the 5' RACE reads with MiXCR, giving one entry per CDR3 protein. The sample lists tens of thousands of distinct CDR3 sequences, 4.7% seen once, with roughly 0.8% in the top ten. Receptor source: a female donor in good health.

The sample holds many counts of this clonotype. This sequence joins TRBV13 and TRBJ2-7, with 10 bases matching TRBD1. This CDR3 spans 13 amino acids. Per germline, CDR1 PRHDT and CDR2 FYEKMQ (reference sequence). V lost 6 bases to trimming and J lost 5 bases; unmatched junction nucleotides: 4. The CDR3 reads CASRRTGGHEQYF. In nucleotides, the CDR3 is TGTGCCAGCAGACGGACAGGGGGACACGAGCAGTACTTC.

In its sample, this clonotype was seen many times. This CDR3 is CASSLGVQNTGELFF. The DNA of the CDR3 is TGTGCCAGCAGTTTAGGGGTACAGAACACCGGGGAGCTGTTTTTT. This chain links TRBV27 with TRBJ2-2; no clear D gene. This CDR3 spans 15 amino acids. V shed 2 bases and J shed 1 base, with 8 bases lying between them. The germline gives CDR1 MNHEY, CDR2 SMNVEV (reference sequence).

This clonotype was picked up many times. J is TRBJ2-3 and V is TRBV29-1, with D perhaps TRBD1 (6 bases). CDR1 is SQVTM and CDR2 is ANQGSEA in the germline V gene. The CDR3 runs 12 residues. V gave up 6 bases and J gave up 2 bases, with 9 bases separating them. CDR3 in amino acids: CSVHRVTDTQYF. CDR3 nucleotide sequence: TGCAGCGTCCACAGGGTCACAGATACGCAGTATTTT.

This clonotype was counted a few times. This chain uses TRBV11-2 with TRBJ2-2; D is unresolved. V lost 1 base and J lost 1, with 7 bases in between. This CDR3 region has 15 residues. CDR1 is SGHAT, CDR2 FQNNGV, per germline. The CDR3 DNA is TGTGCCAGCAGCTTAGTTTGGGGGAACACCGGGGAGCTGTTTTTT. Translated: CASSLVWGNTGELFF.

In this sample, this clonotype turned up many times. V and J are TRBV29-1 and TRBJ1-5; D perhaps matches TRBD1 (6 bases). The ends were cut back, 4 bases at V and 3 bases at J, with 7 bases in the middle. The germline CDR1 and CDR2 sequences are SQVTM and ANQGSEA. The CDR3 is made up of 12 amino acids. The CDR3 reads CSVGTVNQPQHF. CDR3 DNA: TGCAGCGTTGGGACAGTCAATCAGCCCCAGCATTTT.

This clonotype was observed many times. J is TRBJ2-6 and V is TRBV28; perhaps TRBD1 as D (6 bases). V was trimmed by 6 bases and J by 0 bases, leaving 18 bases between them. The length of the CDR3 is 18 residues. In germline, CDR1 is MDHEN, CDR2 SYDVKM. CDR3 nucleotide sequence: TGTGCCAGCAGCGTACCGGGACAACGAATCTCTGGGGCCAACGTCCTGACTTTC. The encoded protein is CASSVPGQRISGANVLTF.

This clonotype was seen ten or more times. The chain combines TRBV9 with TRBJ2-1, with 8 positions matching TRBD2. Germline trimming cut 4 bases from V and 6 bases from J; bases unmatched to any gene: 9. CDR1 and CDR2 (germline): SGDLS, YYNGEE. The CDR3 length is 15 residues. The CDR3 reads CASSPRTSLSNEQFF. The CDR3 DNA sequence: TGTGCCAGCAGCCCCCGGACTAGCTTAAGCAATGAGCAGTTCTTC.

This clonotype showed up many times. DNA of the CDR3: TGTGCCAGCAGTGGACAGGGGGCTAGCACTGAAGCTTTCTTT. Translated: CASSGQGASTEAFF. The J gene is TRBJ1-1, the V gene TRBV12-3 or TRBV12-4, with 11 bases identical to TRBD1. The CDR3 has 14 residues. Trimming removed 5 bases from V and 4 bases from J; junction bases left unmatched: 3.